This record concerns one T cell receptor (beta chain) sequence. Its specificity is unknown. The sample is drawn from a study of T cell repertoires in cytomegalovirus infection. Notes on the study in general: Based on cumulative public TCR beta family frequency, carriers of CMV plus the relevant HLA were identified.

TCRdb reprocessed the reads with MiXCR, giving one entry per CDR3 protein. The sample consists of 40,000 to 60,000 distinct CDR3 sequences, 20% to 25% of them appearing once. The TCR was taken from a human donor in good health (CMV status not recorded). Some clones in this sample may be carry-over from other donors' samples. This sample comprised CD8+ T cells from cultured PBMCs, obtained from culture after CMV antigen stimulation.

The chain's CDR3 is CATRESYGYTF. DNA for the CDR3: TGTGCCACCCGGGAGAGCTATGGCTACACCTTC. This rearrangement joins TRBV7-4 to TRBJ1-2, with D unclear. Trimming cost V 10 bases and J 4 bases, with 10 bases left between them. The CDR3 spans 11 residues. Germline V gives CDR1 SGHVT, CDR2 SQSDAQ. The variable domain in full, with the rest retrieved from reference TRBV7-4 and TRBJ1-2, is GAGVSQSPRYKVAKRGRDVALRCDSISGHVTLYWYRQTLGQGSEVLTYSQSDAQRDKSGRPSGRFSAERPERSVSTLKIQRTEQGDSAVYLCATRESYGYTFGSGTRLTVV.